These 25 T cell receptor beta chains originate from one sample sequenced in a study of technical replicates of blood from several donors. Some clones are missing from TCRdb's copy, which holds only in-frame ones; the method was immunoSEQ multiplex PCR. The table has about 68,000 clones, about 97% seen once. The material sequenced was T cells isolated from PBMCs. These receptors all come from a human donor in good health.

This rearrangement joins TRBV4-2 to TRBJ2-5, with TRBD2 matching over 8 bases. The CDR3 loop spans 16 amino acids. Germline-derived CDR1 and CDR2 are LGHNA and YNFKEQ. The V and J ends lost 0 bases and 1 base, in that order; junction bases with no gene match: 4. CDR3 region: CASSQEGGRTQETQYF. The CDR3 nucleotides are TGTGCCAGCAGCCAAGAGGGCGGGAGGACCCAAGAGACCCAGTACTTC.

The rearrangement links TRBV6-5 to TRBJ2-7; TRBD2 might be the D (6 bases). Germline CDR1 reads MNHEY; CDR2 reads SVGAGI. The CDR3 sequence is 12 residues long. V gave up 2 bases and J gave up 4 bases, with 6 bases separating them. The CDR3 coding sequence is TGTGCCAGCAGTTACCGGGGGTACGAGCAGTACTTC. This gives the protein CASSYRGYEQYF.

This chain connects TRBV15 to TRBJ1-5; D may be TRBD1 (6 bases). V lost 3 bases, J lost 5 bases, and 14 bases lay in between. From germline, CDR1 is LNHNV and CDR2 YYDKDF (reference sequence). CDR3 length: 15 amino acids. The CDR3 DNA reads as TGTGCCACCAGCAGGAGCAGGGGTATATATCAGCCCCAGCATTTT. This gives the protein CATSRSRGIYQPQHF.

This rearrangement joins TRBV5-4 to TRBJ1-1; TRBD1 agrees at 8 bases. V lost 2 bases to trimming and J lost 4 bases; unmatched junction nucleotides: 7. Germline loops: CDR1 SGHNT, CDR2 YYREEE (reference sequence). This CDR3 contains 15 residues. CDR3 region: CASSFNGQGGTEAFF. CDR3 in DNA: TGTGCCAGCAGCTTTAATGGACAGGGTGGCACTGAAGCTTTCTTT.

This chain connects TRBV5-1 to TRBJ2-7; possible D gene TRBD2, 6 bases. The V gene lost 6 bases and the J gene lost 2 bases, with 12 bases spanning the gap. The CDR3 has 13 amino acids. CDR1 and CDR2 from the germline V gene are SGHRS and YFSETQ. The CDR3 spells CASNPGDAYEQYF. For the CDR3, the DNA is TGCGCCAGCAACCCGGGAGATGCCTACGAGCAGTACTTC. Based on the CDR3 plus reference TRBV5-1 and TRBJ2-7, the full variable domain is KAGVTQTPRYLIKTRGQQVTLSCSPISGHRSVSWYQQTPGQGLQFLFEYFSETQRNKGNFPGRFSGRQFSNSRSEMNVSTLELGDSALYLCASNPGDAYEQYFGPGTRLTVT.

This clone has just one count. The V and J genes are TRBV4-1 and TRBJ1-2; D gene uncertain. The CDR3 sequence is 16 residues long. In germline, CDR1 is MGHRA, CDR2 YSYEKL. The V end was cut by 0 bases, the J end by 13 bases, with 24 bases between. In DNA form, the CDR3 reads TGCGCCAGCAGCCAAGATCCCCTTCTTGGTGGCACCTCTTGCACCTTC. Protein: CASSQDPLLGGTSCTF.

V usage is TRBV15 and J usage is TRBJ1-1, with 11 bases that match TRBD1. V shed 7 bases and J 1 base; nucleotides not matched to a gene: 11. CDR1 is LNHNV and CDR2 is YYDKDF in the germline V gene (reference sequence). The CDR3 runs 17 residues. CDR3 sequence: CATNDWTGGFRNTEAFF. Here the CDR3 DNA reads TGTGCCACCAACGATTGGACAGGGGGCTTTCGGAACACTGAAGCTTTCTTT.

This clone was recorded once. J is TRBJ2-2 and V is TRBV27; TRBD2 aligns across 7 bases. The ends lost 2 bases at V and 5 bases at J; junction bases unmatched: 8. Germline CDR1 MNHEY, CDR2 SMNVEV (reference sequence). CDR3 length: 16 amino acids. CDR3 protein: CASSLGAGVGTGELFF. CDR3 in DNA: TGTGCCAGCAGTTTAGGGGCGGGAGTCGGGACCGGGGAGCTGTTTTTT.

The chain joins TRBV11-3 to TRBJ2-3; D gene uncertain. Trimming removed 0 bases at V and 6 bases at J, with 13 bases between. This CDR3 region has 15 residues. The germline V gene has CDR1 SGHNT and CDR2 YENEEA. The CDR3: CASSLESAPGDTQYF. DNA of the CDR3: TGTGCCAGCAGCTTAGAAAGCGCCCCCGGGGATACGCAGTATTTT.

The V call is TRBV20-1, the J call TRBJ1-2; D is unresolved. Trimming stripped 3 bases from V and 6 bases from J, with 5 bases between. This CDR3 is built from 10 residues. The germline gives CDR1 DFQATT, CDR2 SNEGSKA (reference sequence). CDR3 in DNA: TGCAGTGCTAGGGCGGATGGCTACACCTTC. Translating it yields CSARADGYTF.

This chain uses TRBV28 with TRBJ1-5; D is undetermined. Germline CDR1 MDHEN, CDR2 SYDVKM. This CDR3 is built from 14 residues. V lost 3 bases, J lost 8 bases, and 14 bases lay in between. The CDR3 nucleotides read TGTGCCAGCAGTTTTCGGGCAGCGCGGGAGCCCCAGCATTTT. Its translation: CASSFRAAREPQHF.

Only one count was recorded for this clone. The CDR3, as DNA: TGTGCCAGTAGTATGTGGTTGAGCTCTGGGGCCAACGTCCTGACTTTC. Translation gives CASSMWLSSGANVLTF. V usage is TRBV19 and J usage is TRBJ2-6; D remains ambiguous. With 3 bases removed from V and 0 bases from J, the gap between germline ends came to 9 bases. Germline V gene sequence: CDR1 LNHDA, CDR2 SQIVND (reference sequence). This CDR3 region has 16 residues.

The chain recombines TRBV27 with TRBJ2-7; 9 bases fit TRBD1. The CDR3 covers 12 residues. V gave up 5 bases and J gave up 5 bases; unmatched junction bases: 1. The germline V gene encodes CDR1 MNHEY and CDR2 SMNVEV (reference sequence). The CDR3 reads CASSDRGNEQYF. CDR3 in DNA: TGTGCCAGCAGTGACAGGGGGAACGAGCAGTACTTC.

The chain employs TRBV7-2 and TRBJ1-2, with D hard to call. The V gene lost 1 base and the J gene lost 8 bases, with 14 bases spanning the gap. The CDR3 has 14 amino acids. The germline gives CDR1 SGHTA, CDR2 FQGNSA. CDR3 in DNA: TGTGCCAGCAGCTTAGGATGGCGCGGGCGGGGCTACACCTTC. As protein: CASSLGWRGRGYTF.

The V call is TRBV6-1, the J call TRBJ2-7; perhaps TRBD1 as D (5 bases). The CDR3 contains 14 residues. The germline V gene has CDR1 MNHNS and CDR2 SASEGT. V was trimmed by 7 bases and J by 2 bases, leaving 15 bases between them. The CDR3 region is CASTFADNAYEQYF. The CDR3 DNA is TGTGCCAGCACGTTCGCGGACAACGCCTACGAGCAGTACTTC.

The DNA for the CDR3 is TGCAGCGTTGAAGAAATGCGGGAGGGCCCGGGGACCCAGTACTTC. Translated, it gives CSVEEMREGPGTQYF. This rearrangement joins TRBV29-1 to TRBJ2-5; the match to TRBD2 covers 9 bases. V was pared by 0 bases and J by 7 bases, with 9 bases of the junction left unmatched. Germline loops: CDR1 SQVTM, CDR2 ANQGSEA. The CDR3 consists of 15 residues.

The rearrangement links TRBV19 to TRBJ2-7; D is possibly TRBD2 (6 bases). The germline V gene encodes CDR1 LNHDA and CDR2 SQIVND (reference sequence). The V end lost 6 bases, the J end lost 0 bases, and 12 bases lay between the germline ends. The CDR3 length is 14 residues. The CDR3 is CASSAGSFSYEQYF. As DNA, the CDR3 is TGTGCCAGTAGCGCGGGGAGCTTCTCCTACGAGCAGTACTTC.

The V and J genes are TRBV15 and TRBJ1-1, with D possibly being TRBD1 (5 bases). Germline CDR1 and CDR2: LNHNV and YYDKDF (reference sequence). The CDR3 covers 15 residues. V was shortened by 1 base and J by 5 bases, with 14 bases between the two germline ends. The CDR3 spells CATSRGAGAKTEAFF. In DNA form, the CDR3 reads TGTGCCACCAGCAGAGGGGCTGGGGCTAAAACTGAAGCTTTCTTT.

V and J are TRBV28 and TRBJ2-7; TRBD2 matches 8 bases. J gave up 2 bases and V 3 bases, and 6 bases lay outside the gene matches. The germline CDR1 and CDR2 sequences are MDHEN and SYDVKM. The CDR3 is 15 residues long. Written as DNA, the CDR3 is TGTGCCAGCAGTTTGGGCCGGGAGGGGACCTACGAGCAGTACTTC. Translation gives CASSLGREGTYEQYF.

The CDR3 DNA is TGTGCCATCGCCGCACGGGGGGGAGTGTCCGAAAAACTGTTTTTT. It specifies CAIAARGGVSEKLFF. The chain has TRBV10-3 and TRBJ1-4; D is perhaps TRBD1 (5 bases). CDR3 length equals 15 residues. Trimming removed 8 bases at V and 8 bases at J, with 21 bases between. Per germline, CDR1 ENHRY and CDR2 SYGVKD.

V gene TRBV7-9 combines with J gene TRBJ2-7; perhaps TRBD2 as D (6 bases). This CDR3 is built from 14 residues. V dropped 5 bases and J dropped 3 bases, with 14 bases sitting between them. Germline V gene sequence: CDR1 SEHNR, CDR2 FQNEAQ (reference sequence). The CDR3 is CASSRGLIVYEQYF. The CDR3 coding sequence is TGTGCCAGCAGCCGTGGACTAATAGTCTACGAGCAGTACTTC.

The CDR3 DNA reads as TGTGCCAGCAGTTTCCTCCCCGGGACAGAAAACACCATATATTTT. Translated: CASSFLPGTENTIYF. The chain recombines TRBV28 with TRBJ1-3; 7 bases line up with TRBD1. The germline V gene encodes CDR1 MDHEN and CDR2 SYDVKM. This CDR3 is built from 15 residues. The ends lost 3 bases at V and 6 bases at J; junction bases unmatched: 8.

V usage is TRBV6-6 and J usage is TRBJ1-5; maybe TRBD1 (5 bases). The CDR3 is made up of 15 amino acids. The V and J ends lost 0 bases and 3 bases respectively, with 9 bases between them. CDR1 MNHNY and CDR2 SVGAGI come from the germline V gene (reference sequence). The CDR3 DNA is TGTGCCAGCAGTTACTCGGGGGGGGACAATCAGCCCCAGCATTTT. Translating it yields CASSYSGGDNQPQHF.

The chain recombines TRBV18 with TRBJ1-5; D is uncertain. This CDR3 contains 16 residues. Germline values: CDR1 KGHSH, CDR2 LQKENI. The V and J ends lost 2 bases and 5 bases respectively, with 16 bases between them. As DNA, the CDR3 is TGTGCCAGCTCACCAGCGGGATTGGGTTTCGATCAGCCCCAGCATTTT. Translated, it gives CASSPAGLGFDQPQHF.

J is TRBJ2-7 and V is TRBV6-5, with D perhaps TRBD2 (6 bases). V shed 2 bases and J shed 3 bases, with 17 bases lying between them. Germline CDR1 is MNHEY and CDR2 is SVGAGI. This CDR3 has 16 amino acids. CDR3 loop: CASSYGSTRRGYEQYF. CDR3 nucleotides: TGTGCCAGCAGTTACGGGTCGACCCGGCGGGGCTACGAGCAGTACTTC.